These T cell receptor beta chains were read from a single sample in a study of blood T cell repertoires in COVID-19. The assay was immunoSEQ multiplex PCR, and TCRdb's table has in-frame clones only and misses some. The sample holds 200,000 to 250,000 clones, more than 80% seen once. Sequences were obtained from PBMCs or T cells enriched from blood (not recorded which). Receptors originate from a man aged 35-49 years who had recovered from COVID-19. The CDR3 runs from the conserved cysteine through the conserved F or W. Each record gives: J gene, D gene, clone size, V gene, CDR3 DNA, CDR3 protein. D genes are given only for firm matches. Clone sizes are given selectively: once, few, many, or a class where the clone is expanded.

J: TRBJ2-2
D: TRBD2
size: .
V: TRBV12-5
DNA: TGTGCTAGTGGTTTGGGACTAGCGGGGGGGCCGACGAACACCGGGGAGCTGTTTTTT
CDR3: CASGLGLAGGPTNTGELFF

J: TRBJ2-6
D: TRBD1
size: .
V: TRBV9
DNA: TGTGCCAGCAGCGTTGGGGGACAGGGGGCCTCTGGGGCCAACGTCCTGACTTTC
CDR3: CASSVGGQGASGANVLTF

J: TRBJ1-2
D: .
size: .
V: TRBV5-1
DNA: TGCGCCAGCAGCTTGGGTAACAGTGACTATGGCTACACCTTC
CDR3: CASSLGNSDYGYTF

J: TRBJ1-4
D: .
size: .
V: TRBV19
DNA: TGTGCCAGTAGTCCCCCCGAGAGGAGGGAAAAACTGTTTTTT
CDR3: CASSPPERREKLFF

J: TRBJ1-1
D: .
size: .
V: TRBV28
DNA: TGTGCCAGCAGTATGAATTCGGGCCGCGGGACTGAAGCTTTCTTT
CDR3: CASSMNSGRGTEAFF

J: TRBJ2-1
D: .
size: .
V: TRBV21-1
DNA: TGTGCCAGCAGCCCCCCCCAGGGGACAGGGATCAATGAGCAGTTCTTC
CDR3: CASSPPQGTGINEQFF

J: TRBJ2-7
D: .
size: many
V: TRBV5-1
DNA: TGCGCCAGCACACAATCGCCCTCCCATTACGAGCAGTACTTC
CDR3: CASTQSPSHYEQYF

J: TRBJ1-5
D: .
size: once
V: TRBV5-1
DNA: TGCGCCAGCAGCTTGGGACAACCCGGCGGCAATCAGCCCCAGCATTTT
CDR3: CASSLGQPGGNQPQHF

J: TRBJ2-3
D: .
size: .
V: TRBV29-1
DNA: TGCAGCGTTGGATCCGCAGCGACAGATACGCAGTATTTT
CDR3: CSVGSAATDTQYF

J: TRBJ1-1
D: .
size: .
V: TRBV5-4
DNA: TGTGCCAGCAGTCGATTAGGGGAGGGGAACACTGAAGCTTTCTTT
CDR3: CASSRLGEGNTEAFF

J: TRBJ2-7
D: .
size: .
V: TRBV11-2
DNA: TGTGCCAGCAGCTTAGGAGGGAGCGTGGGCCACGAGCAGTACTTC
CDR3: CASSLGGSVGHEQYF

J: TRBJ2-2
D: .
size: .
V: TRBV15
DNA: TGTGCCACCAGCAGATCCACAGGGAGAACCTGGGACACCGGGGAGCTGTTTTTT
CDR3: CATSRSTGRTWDTGELFF

J: TRBJ2-1
D: .
size: .
V: TRBV29-1
DNA: TGCAGCGTTGCGGGACACCCCGAAGCCGGACAGTTCTTC
CDR3: CSVAGHPEAGQFF

J: TRBJ1-5
D: .
size: .
V: TRBV24-1
DNA: TGTGCCACCAGTGACTCCGGGAATAGCAATCAGCCCCAGCATTTT
CDR3: CATSDSGNSNQPQHF

J: TRBJ1-4
D: TRBD1
size: .
V: TRBV29-1
DNA: TGCAGCGTAACTCCGGGACAGGGGAATGAAAAACTGTTTTTT
CDR3: CSVTPGQGNEKLFF

J: TRBJ2-7
D: TRBD1
size: .
V: TRBV2
DNA: TGTGCGACCATGGGGGACAGGGAAATCAAGCAGTACTTC
CDR3: CATMGDREIKQYF

J: TRBJ1-2
D: .
size: .
V: TRBV7-9
DNA: TGTGCCAGCAGCTTAGGTGGGCAGGACTTTGTCTATGGCTACACCTTC
CDR3: CASSLGGQDFVYGYTF

J: TRBJ2-1
D: .
size: .
V: TRBV6-6
DNA: TGTGCCAGCAGCCCCCGGATGGCGGGCGGGAATGAGCAGTTCTTC
CDR3: CASSPRMAGGNEQFF

J: TRBJ2-2
D: TRBD1
size: .
V: TRBV18
DNA: TGTGCCAGCTCCCCAACGGTAGGGGGCGACACCGGGGAGCTGTTTTTT
CDR3: CASSPTVGGDTGELFF

J: TRBJ2-2
D: TRBD2
size: .
V: TRBV9
DNA: TGTGCCAGCAGCGCACTTAGCGGGAAGCCCGGGGAGCTGTTTTTT
CDR3: CASSALSGKPGELFF

J: TRBJ2-5
D: TRBD2
size: .
V: TRBV2
DNA: TGTGCCAGCAGACCCGGGACTAGCCGAGAGACCCAGTACTTC
CDR3: CASRPGTSRETQYF

J: TRBJ2-5
D: .
size: .
V: TRBV7-8
DNA: TGTGCCAGCAGCTTAGTAGGTGGGACTCGGCTGGAGACCCAGTACTTC
CDR3: CASSLVGGTRLETQYF

J: TRBJ2-3
D: TRBD2
size: .
V: TRBV9
DNA: TGTGCCAGCAGCCCTCACACCGGGACTAGCGGGGGGACATGCACAGATACGCAGTATTTT
CDR3: CASSPHTGTSGGTCTDTQYF

J: TRBJ2-3
D: TRBD2
size: .
V: TRBV15
DNA: TGTGCCACCAGCAGAGATGGACTAGCGGACTGGGGCGATACGCAGTATTTT
CDR3: CATSRDGLADWGDTQYF

J: TRBJ1-2
D: .
size: .
V: TRBV10-3
DNA: TGTGCCATCAGTGAGTCAGGAGTAAGGGGTGGCTACACCTTC
CDR3: CAISESGVRGGYTF

J: TRBJ1-3
D: TRBD1
size: .
V: TRBV6-5
DNA: TGTGCCAGCAGTTTGTACGGGACAGAAGGAAACACCATATATTTT
CDR3: CASSLYGTEGNTIYF

J: TRBJ1-1
D: .
size: .
V: TRBV4-1
DNA: TGCGCCAGCAGCCAAGATTCTCAGGGTTCCGTAGCTTTCTTT
CDR3: CASSQDSQGSVAFF

J: TRBJ2-1
D: .
size: once
V: TRBV3-1/TRBV3-2
DNA: TGTGCCAGCAGCCGTCCCCGGGGCGGGGACAATGAGCAGTTCTTC
CDR3: CASSRPRGGDNEQFF